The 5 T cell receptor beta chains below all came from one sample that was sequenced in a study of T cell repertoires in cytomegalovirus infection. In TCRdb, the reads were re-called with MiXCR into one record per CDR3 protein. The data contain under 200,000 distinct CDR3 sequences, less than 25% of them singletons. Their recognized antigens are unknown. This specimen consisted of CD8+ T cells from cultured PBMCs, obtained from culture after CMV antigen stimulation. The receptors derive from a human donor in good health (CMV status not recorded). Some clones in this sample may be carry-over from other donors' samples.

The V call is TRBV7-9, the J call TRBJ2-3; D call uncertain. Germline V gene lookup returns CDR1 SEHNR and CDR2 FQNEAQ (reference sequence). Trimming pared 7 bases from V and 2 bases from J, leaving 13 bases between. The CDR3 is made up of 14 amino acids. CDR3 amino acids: CASTKQSNTDTQYF. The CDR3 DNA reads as TGTGCCAGCACCAAACAGAGCAACACAGATACGCAGTATTTT.

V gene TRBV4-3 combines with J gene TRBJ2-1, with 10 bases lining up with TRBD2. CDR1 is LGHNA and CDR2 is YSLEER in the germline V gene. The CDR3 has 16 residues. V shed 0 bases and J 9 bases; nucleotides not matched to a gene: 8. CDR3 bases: TGCGCCAGCAGCCAAGATACCAGCGGGGGGGCCGTTGAGCAGTTCTTC. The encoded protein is CASSQDTSGGAVEQFF.

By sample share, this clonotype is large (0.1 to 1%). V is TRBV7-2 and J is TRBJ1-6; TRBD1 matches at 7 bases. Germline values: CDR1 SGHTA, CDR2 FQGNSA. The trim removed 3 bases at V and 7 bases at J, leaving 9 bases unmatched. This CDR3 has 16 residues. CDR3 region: CASSFRPGGPNSPLHF. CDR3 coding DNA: TGTGCCAGCAGCTTCCGGCCAGGGGGTCCGAATTCACCCCTCCACTTT.

The CDR3 DNA reads as TGTGCCAGCAGTTTAGCCCAGAACACTGAAGCTTTCTTT. Protein sequence: CASSLAQNTEAFF. The V and J genes are TRBV27 and TRBJ1-1; D gene unclear. The CDR3 runs 13 residues. Trimming pared 2 bases from V and 1 base from J, leaving 5 bases between. The germline V gene has CDR1 MNHEY and CDR2 SMNVEV (reference sequence).

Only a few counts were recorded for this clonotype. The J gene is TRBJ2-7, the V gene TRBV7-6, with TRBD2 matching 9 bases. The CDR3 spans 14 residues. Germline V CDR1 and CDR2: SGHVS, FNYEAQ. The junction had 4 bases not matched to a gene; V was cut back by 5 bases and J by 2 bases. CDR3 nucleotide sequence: TGTGCCAGCAGCCCTAGCGGGGAAACCTACGAGCAGTACTTC. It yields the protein CASSPSGETYEQYF.